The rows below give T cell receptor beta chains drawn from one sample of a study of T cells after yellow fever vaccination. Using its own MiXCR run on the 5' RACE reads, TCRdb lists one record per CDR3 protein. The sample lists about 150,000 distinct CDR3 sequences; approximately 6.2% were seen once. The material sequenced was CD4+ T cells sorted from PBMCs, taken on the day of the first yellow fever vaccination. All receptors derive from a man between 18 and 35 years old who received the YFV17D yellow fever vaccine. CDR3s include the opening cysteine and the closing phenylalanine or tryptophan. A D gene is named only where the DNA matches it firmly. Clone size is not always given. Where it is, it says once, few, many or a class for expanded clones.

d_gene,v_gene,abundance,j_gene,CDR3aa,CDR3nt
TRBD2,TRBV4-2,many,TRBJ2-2,CASSQRVVGGANTGELFF,TGTGCCAGCAGCCAGAGGGTTGTGGGGGGGGCGAACACCGGGGAGCTGTTTTTT
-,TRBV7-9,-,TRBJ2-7,CASSFSRTSYEQYF,TGTGCCAGCAGCTTCTCGCGGACCTCCTACGAGCAGTACTTC
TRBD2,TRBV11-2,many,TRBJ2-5,CASSPSGMLGGGAETQYF,TGTGCCAGCAGCCCCTCTGGTATGCTTGGCGGGGGGGCAGAGACCCAGTACTTC
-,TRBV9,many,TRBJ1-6,CASSVVGTFNSPLHF,TGTGCCAGCAGCGTAGTAGGGACCTTTAATTCACCCCTCCACTTT
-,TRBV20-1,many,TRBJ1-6,CSLGGNNSPLHF,TGCAGTTTGGGGGGGAATAATTCACCCCTCCACTTT
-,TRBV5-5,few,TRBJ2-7,CASSTTLRVLYEQYF,TGTGCCAGCAGCACTACGTTAAGGGTCCTCTACGAGCAGTACTTC
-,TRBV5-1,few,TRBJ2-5,CASSGFGAGQETQYF,TGCGCCAGCAGCGGATTCGGGGCAGGGCAAGAGACCCAGTACTTC
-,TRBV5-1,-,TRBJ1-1,CASSLEGRGTEAFF,TGCGCCAGCAGCTTGGAAGGGAGAGGCACTGAAGCTTTCTTT
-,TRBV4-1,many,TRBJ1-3,CASSPRGHDGNTIYF,TGCGCCAGCAGCCCGCGGGGACACGATGGAAACACCATATATTTT
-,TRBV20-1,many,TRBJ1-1,CSARWGPGGTEAFF,TGCAGTGCTAGATGGGGCCCGGGAGGGACTGAAGCTTTCTTT
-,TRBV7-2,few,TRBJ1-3,CASSLLITGNTIYF,TGTGCCAGCAGCTTACTTATAACGGGAAACACCATATATTTT
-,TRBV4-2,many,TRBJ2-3,CASSLAGTGGAGTDTQYF,TGTGCCAGCAGCCTGGCCGGGACCGGCGGGGCGGGCACAGATACGCAGTATTTT
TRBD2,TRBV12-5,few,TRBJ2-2,CASGLAGTSGVTGELFF,TGTGCTAGTGGTTTGGCCGGGACTAGCGGGGTTACCGGGGAGCTGTTTTTT
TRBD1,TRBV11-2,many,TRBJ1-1,CASSPWDRVNTEAFF,TGTGCCAGCAGCCCCTGGGACAGGGTGAACACTGAAGCTTTCTTT
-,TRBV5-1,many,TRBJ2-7,CASSVAGMSEQYF,TGCGCCAGCAGCGTTGCAGGGATGAGCGAGCAGTACTTC
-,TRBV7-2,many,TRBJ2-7,CASSLVAASYEQYF,TGTGCCAGCAGCTTAGTGGCGGCTTCCTACGAGCAGTACTTC
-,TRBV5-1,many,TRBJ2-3,CASTNQGEDTQYF,TGCGCCAGCACGAATCAGGGAGAAGATACGCAGTATTTT
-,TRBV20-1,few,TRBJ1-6,CSARTPLSPLHF,TGCAGTGCTCGGACTCCTCTTTCACCCCTCCACTTT
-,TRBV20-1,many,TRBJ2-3,CSASVRALTSTDTQYF,TGCAGTGCTAGTGTCCGGGCCCTCACTAGCACAGATACGCAGTATTTT
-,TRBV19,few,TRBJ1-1,CASSIGVMNTEAFF,TGTGCCAGTAGTATAGGAGTCATGAACACTGAAGCTTTCTTT
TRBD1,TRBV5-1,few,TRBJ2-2,CASSFVYRGTGELFF,TGCGCCAGCAGCTTTGTCTACAGGGGGACCGGGGAGCTGTTTTTT
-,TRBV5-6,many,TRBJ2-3,CASSETAADTQYF,TGTGCCAGCAGCGAAACAGCTGCAGATACGCAGTATTTT
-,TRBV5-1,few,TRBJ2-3,CASSLEHDTQYF,TGCGCCAGCAGCTTAGAGCACGATACGCAGTATTTT
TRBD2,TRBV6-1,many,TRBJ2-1,CASSHGLAGAGEQFF,TGTGCCAGCAGCCATGGCCTAGCGGGGGCGGGTGAGCAGTTCTTC
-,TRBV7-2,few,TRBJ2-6,CASSLEPSGANVLTF,TGTGCCAGCAGCTTAGAACCATCTGGGGCCAACGTCCTGACTTTC
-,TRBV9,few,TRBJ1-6,CASSVATWNSPLHF,TGTGCCAGCAGCGTAGCTACGTGGAATTCACCCCTCCACTTT
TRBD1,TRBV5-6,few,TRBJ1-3,CASSFWTGNIGNTIYF,TGTGCCAGCAGCTTTTGGACAGGGAATATTGGAAACACCATATATTTT
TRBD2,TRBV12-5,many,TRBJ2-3,CASGPSGVSTDTQYF,TGTGCTAGTGGCCCTAGCGGGGTGAGCACAGATACGCAGTATTTT
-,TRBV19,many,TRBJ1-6,CASNRAYNSPLHF,TGTGCCAGTAACCGAGCCTATAATTCACCCCTCCACTTT
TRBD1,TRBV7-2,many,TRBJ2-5,CASSLGQAQETQYF,TGTGCCAGCAGCCTTGGACAGGCCCAAGAGACCCAGTACTTC
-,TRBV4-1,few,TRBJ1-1,CASSPTRRGVQNTEAFF,TGCGCCAGCAGCCCCACACGAAGGGGGGTACAGAACACTGAAGCTTTCTTT
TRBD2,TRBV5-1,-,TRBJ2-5,CASSLRTSGGETQYF,TGCGCCAGCAGCTTGAGAACTAGCGGGGGGGAGACCCAGTACTTC
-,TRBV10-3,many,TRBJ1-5,CAIQTENQPQHF,TGTGCCATCCAGACGGAAAATCAGCCCCAGCATTTT
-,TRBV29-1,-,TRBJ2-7,CSVQPSTRTYEQYF,TGCAGCGTTCAACCCTCGACTAGAACCTACGAGCAGTACTTC
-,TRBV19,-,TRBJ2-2,CASRDNPGELFF,TGTGCCAGTAGGGACAACCCCGGGGAGCTGTTTTTT
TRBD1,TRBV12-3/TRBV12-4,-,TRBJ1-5,CASSDRGQPQHF,TGTGCCAGCAGTGACAGGGGTCAGCCCCAGCATTTT
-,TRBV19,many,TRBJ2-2,CASSPGTANTGELFF,TGTGCCAGTAGCCCCGGGACGGCGAACACCGGGGAGCTGTTTTTT
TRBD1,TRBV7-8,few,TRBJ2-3,CASSPRQGRTDTQYF,TGTGCCAGCAGCCCTAGACAGGGGCGTACAGATACGCAGTATTTT
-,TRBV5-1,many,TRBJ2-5,CASSSPGPYETQYF,TGCGCCAGCAGCTCACCCGGGCCTTACGAGACCCAGTACTTC
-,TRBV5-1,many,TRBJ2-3,CASSFSGATDTQYF,TGCGCCAGCAGCTTTAGTGGCGCTACTGATACGCAGTATTTT
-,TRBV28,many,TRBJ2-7,CASSTYRRGTEQYF,TGTGCCAGCAGTACCTACCGTAGGGGAACCGAGCAGTACTTC
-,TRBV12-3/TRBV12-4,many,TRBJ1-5,CASSRRGNQPQHF,TGTGCCAGCAGCCGCAGGGGAAATCAGCCCCAGCATTTT